One sample yielded the 31 T cell receptor beta chains listed below, sequenced in a study of cytomegalovirus exposure and HLA in healthy donors. PCR amplification relied on 60 Vbeta primers (plus 13 Jbeta primers). The protocol was immunoSEQ multiplex PCR, while the TCRdb copy is restricted to in-frame clones and leaves out a portion. The sample consists of tens of thousands of clones, roughly 63% of them appearing once. The sequenced sample consisted of PBMCs. These TCRs come from a woman in her 40s in good health and CMV-seropositive.

The rearrangement joins TRBV4-3 to TRBJ2-2; tentative D call: TRBD1 (5 bases). V lost 1 base to trimming and J lost 4 bases, with 31 bases between them. CDR1 LGHNA and CDR2 YSLEER come from the germline V gene. The CDR3 has 22 amino acids. In DNA form, the CDR3 reads TGCGCCAGCAGCCAAGGACAGTGGAACCCCCTAGACACCCCATCTCTCACCGGGGAGCTGTTTTTT. Its protein is CASSQGQWNPLDTPSLTGELFF.

The gene calls are TRBV19 and TRBJ1-1; 10 positions match TRBD1. The J segment lost 2 bases and the V segment lost 7 bases, leaving 10 bases of the junction unmatched. Germline assignment: CDR1 LNHDA and CDR2 SQIVND (reference sequence). CDR3 length: 16 residues. CDR3 loop: CASTRDRGLINTEAFF. Here the CDR3 DNA reads TGTGCCAGTACCCGGGACAGGGGACTAATCAACACTGAAGCTTTCTTT.

V gene TRBV5-6 combines with J gene TRBJ2-3; 9 nucleotides match TRBD2. This CDR3 comprises 16 residues. V lost 0 bases and J lost 2; bases outside the gene matches: 4. The V gene's germline CDR1 is SGHDT and CDR2 YYEEEE. The CDR3 region is CASSLAGGRATDTQYF. The CDR3 nucleotides read TGTGCCAGCAGCTTGGCCGGCGGGAGGGCCACAGATACGCAGTATTTT.

CDR3 protein: CASSGQGKNQPQHF. DNA of the CDR3: TGTGCCAGCAGTGGACAGGGCAAGAATCAGCCCCAGCATTTT. V usage is TRBV2 and J usage is TRBJ1-5; TRBD1 matches 7 bases. Germline V CDR1 and CDR2: SNHLY, FYNNEI. The CDR3 is 14 residues long. Losses at the gene ends were 4 bases for V and 4 bases for J; bases not matched to a gene: 4.

This rearrangement joins TRBV27 to TRBJ2-1, with D perhaps matching TRBD1 (6 bases). This CDR3 is built from 12 residues. Trimming left V 6 bases short and J 8 bases short, with 11 bases between. Germline CDR1 is MNHEY and CDR2 is SMNVEV (reference sequence). The CDR3, as DNA: TGTGCCAGCAGGGATAACAGGGATGAGCAGTTCTTC. It translates to CASRDNRDEQFF.

This chain links TRBV19 with TRBJ2-6; TRBD1 aligns across 10 bases. The germline V gene encodes CDR1 LNHDA and CDR2 SQIVND (reference sequence). The CDR3 has 19 residues. The V gene end was trimmed by 7 bases and the J gene end by 0 bases; junction bases not matched to a gene: 12. The CDR3: CASTSRAGQGFSGANVLTF. The DNA of the CDR3 is TGTGCCAGTACCTCACGGGCGGGACAGGGGTTCTCTGGGGCCAACGTCCTGACTTTC.

This chain joins TRBV7-6 and TRBJ2-7, with TRBD2 matching 8 bases. Germline V CDR1 and CDR2: SGHVS, FNYEAQ. The V segment lost 5 bases and the J segment 2 bases; nucleotides outside the gene matches: 11. This CDR3 is built from 16 residues. The CDR3 loop reads CASSPGLSGSAYEQYF. In nucleotides, the CDR3 is TGTGCCAGCAGCCCTGGACTAAGCGGGAGTGCCTACGAGCAGTACTTC.

This chain joins TRBV10-3 and TRBJ2-3, with a possible D match to TRBD2 (9 bases). V was clipped by 10 bases and J by 3 bases, with 20 bases between them. This CDR3 spans 15 amino acids. Germline lookup yields CDR1 ENHRY and CDR2 SYGVKD. CDR3 sequence (DNA): TGTGCCACCCAGGGGGCGGGAGGGCCAACAGATACGCAGTATTTT. The encoded protein is CATQGAGGPTDTQYF.

The V gene is TRBV27, the J gene TRBJ2-7; a possible D gene is TRBD2 (6 bases). Germline values: CDR1 MNHEY, CDR2 SMNVEV (reference sequence). This CDR3 is 12 amino acids long. Trimming cost V 6 bases and J 4 bases, with 10 bases left between them. This CDR3 reads CASSLGGYEQYF. In DNA, the CDR3 is TGTGCCAGCAGCCTCGGGGGTTACGAGCAGTACTTC.

This chain connects TRBV19 to TRBJ1-1; 7 bases align to TRBD1. Germline V gene lookup returns CDR1 LNHDA and CDR2 SQIVND (reference sequence). The CDR3 is 13 residues long. V was pared by 3 bases and J by 4 bases, with 2 bases of the junction left unmatched. The CDR3 nucleotides read TGTGCCAGTAGTATGGGGGACAGCACTGAAGCTTTCTTT. Translating gives CASSMGDSTEAFF.

V and J are TRBV27 and TRBJ2-1; 11 nucleotides line up with TRBD2. CDR1 and CDR2 from the germline V gene are MNHEY and SMNVEV (reference sequence). Trimming cost V 4 bases and J 8 bases; bases outside gene matches: 13. This CDR3 has 17 amino acids. The chain's CDR3 is CASSSSFSGRGAYEQFF. The CDR3 coding sequence is TGTGCCAGCAGTTCGTCCTTTAGCGGGAGGGGCGCCTATGAGCAGTTCTTC.

The rearrangement uses TRBV29-1 and TRBJ2-1, with 11 bases that match TRBD2. The V and J ends lost 6 bases and 4 bases, in that order; junction bases with no gene match: 5. In germline, CDR1 is SQVTM, CDR2 ANQGSEA. CDR3 length: 14 residues. CDR3 nucleotide sequence: TGCAGCGTCAGGCTAGCGGGAGGATACAATGAGCAGTTCTTC. Its protein is CSVRLAGGYNEQFF.

In this sample, this clone turned up a few times. CDR3 residues: CASSSDRPTNTEAFF. The CDR3 nucleotides read TGCGCCAGCAGCTCCGACAGGCCCACGAACACTGAAGCTTTCTTT. The chain carries TRBV5-1 and TRBJ1-1; D perhaps matches TRBD1 (6 bases). There are 15 residues in the CDR3. V gave up 3 bases and J gave up 1 base, with 13 bases separating them. Germline CDR1 and CDR2: SGHRS and YFSETQ.

The chain links TRBV10-3 to TRBJ2-2, with D perhaps TRBD1 (5 bases). Germline V gives CDR1 ENHRY, CDR2 SYGVKD. The CDR3 has 12 amino acids. Trimming cost V 6 bases and J 8 bases, with 10 bases left between them. CDR3 sequence reads: CAIRQEKGELFF. CDR3 nucleotides: TGTGCCATCAGACAGGAAAAGGGGGAGCTGTTTTTT.

The V gene is TRBV5-4, the J gene TRBJ2-7, with D possibly matching TRBD2 (5 bases). The germline V gene encodes CDR1 SGHNT and CDR2 YYREEE (reference sequence). The CDR3 is made up of 15 amino acids. Trimming removed 0 bases from V and 1 base from J, with 11 bases in between. The CDR3 here is CASSLAPDYSYEQYF. The CDR3 DNA sequence: TGTGCCAGCAGCTTGGCCCCAGACTATTCCTACGAGCAGTACTTC. Filled out from reference TRBV5-4 and TRBJ2-7, the complete variable domain reads ETGVTQSPTHLIKTRGQQVTLRCSSQSGHNTVSWYQQALGQGPQFIFQYYREEENGRGNFPPRFSGLQFPNYSSELNVNALELDDSALYLCASSLAPDYSYEQYFGPGTRLTVT.

The J gene is TRBJ1-1, the V gene TRBV6-5, with a weak D call TRBD1 (6 bases). Germline CDR1 MNHEY, CDR2 SVGAGI. V was shortened by 2 bases and J by 1 base, with 14 bases between the two germline ends. The CDR3 is 16 residues long. The CDR3 bases are TGTGCCAGCAGTTACGGGGGCTCACCAGGGAACACTGAAGCTTTCTTT. Its protein is CASSYGGSPGNTEAFF.

Comment on this clone: The germline gene is not matched at one end of the junction; a read error may be the cause. The V call is TRBV9, the J call TRBJ2-2, with D possibly being TRBD1 (6 bases). CDR3 length: 15 residues. The germline V gene has CDR1 SGDLS and CDR2 YYNGEE. CDR3 amino acids: CASSVAGQNAGELFF. Here the CDR3 DNA reads TGTGCCAGCAGCGTAGCTGGACAGAACGCCGGGGAGCTGTTTTTT.

This clone is a singleton in its sample. The genes are TRBV9 and TRBJ2-1; the D gene is possibly TRBD2 (6 bases). Trimming removed 0 bases from V and 2 bases from J, with 6 bases in between. There are 14 residues in the CDR3. Germline CDR1 is SGDLS and CDR2 is YYNGEE. The CDR3 DNA is TGTGCCAGCAGCGTAGCGGGAGCCTACAATGAGCAGTTCTTC. As protein: CASSVAGAYNEQFF.

This clone has only a few counts. This chain uses TRBV27 with TRBJ1-1; possible D gene TRBD1, 5 bases. Trimming removed 5 bases from V and 3 bases from J, with 19 bases in between. Germline V gives CDR1 MNHEY, CDR2 SMNVEV (reference sequence). The CDR3 totals 16 residues. As DNA, the CDR3 is TGTGCCAGCAGTCGTCTGGCTGCCGGGGGGGACACTGAAGCTTTCTTT. Residues: CASSRLAAGGDTEAFF.

This chain connects TRBV7-9 to TRBJ1-1; TRBD1 matches 8 bases. CDR1 and CDR2 from the germline V gene are SEHNR and FQNEAQ (reference sequence). The CDR3 length is 13 residues. The J segment lost 4 bases and the V segment lost 5 bases, leaving 3 bases of the junction unmatched. The CDR3 DNA follows: TGTGCCAGCAGCCTCACAGGGGGCACTGAAGCTTTCTTT. Protein sequence: CASSLTGGTEAFF.

This sequence joins TRBV5-6 and TRBJ2-2, with 10 bases fitting TRBD2. This CDR3 spans 16 amino acids. Germline trimming cut 3 bases from V and 3 bases from J; bases unmatched to any gene: 5. CDR1 is SGHDT, CDR2 YYEEEE, per germline. The DNA of the CDR3 is TGTGCCAGCAGCTGGGGGCTAGCGGGAGACACCGGGGAGCTGTTTTTT. Its protein product is CASSWGLAGDTGELFF.

The chain combines TRBV7-9 with TRBJ1-1; possibly TRBD1 for D (5 bases). CDR1 is SEHNR and CDR2 is FQNEAQ in the germline V gene (reference sequence). V lost 4 bases, J lost 1 base, and 7 bases lay in between. The CDR3 is 13 amino acids. CDR3 sequence reads: CASSYTGNTEAFF. The CDR3, as DNA: TGTGCCAGCAGCTATACAGGGAACACTGAAGCTTTCTTT.

This clone was seen a handful of times. This CDR3 is CASSRGDGYTF. The CDR3 nucleotides read TGTGCCAGCAGCCGAGGAGATGGCTACACCTTC. V and J are TRBV7-2 and TRBJ1-2; no definite D call. The CDR3 is 11 amino acids. Trimming took off 5 bases at V and 6 bases at J, with 7 bases between the two ends. Germline lookup yields CDR1 SGHTA and CDR2 FQGNSA.

This chain connects TRBV15 to TRBJ1-5; D might be TRBD1 (5 bases). CDR3 size: 15 residues. Germline V lookup: CDR1 LNHNV, CDR2 YYDKDF (reference sequence). With 5 bases removed from V and 4 bases from J, the gap between germline ends came to 15 bases. The CDR3 sequence: CATSVGHSGNQPQHF. For the CDR3, the DNA is TGTGCCACCAGCGTCGGACATTCGGGTAATCAGCCCCAGCATTTT. Together with reference TRBV15 and TRBJ1-5, the CDR3 gives the full variable domain: DAMVIQNPRYQVTQFGKPVTLSCSQTLNHNVMYWYQQKSSQAPKLLFHYYDKDFNNEADTPDNFQSRRPNTSFCFLDIRSPGLGDTAMYLCATSVGHSGNQPQHFGDGTRLSIL.

The chain couples TRBV7-2 to TRBJ1-1, with D perhaps matching TRBD1 (5 bases). V lost 4 bases and J 3 bases, leaving 15 bases between the germline ends. Looked up from germline, CDR1 is SGHTA and CDR2 is FQGNSA. The length of the CDR3 is 15 residues. The CDR3 spells CASSYKLGGDTEAFF. The CDR3 coding sequence is TGTGCCAGCAGCTATAAGTTGGGAGGGGACACTGAAGCTTTCTTT.

The chain uses TRBV9 and TRBJ1-4; 7 nucleotides line up with TRBD1. V lost 6 bases to trimming and J lost 8 bases; unmatched junction nucleotides: 10. CDR1 is SGDLS and CDR2 is YYNGEE in the germline V gene. This CDR3 region has 14 residues. The CDR3 DNA is TGTGCCAGCAACAGAGGGACAGAGAGGGAAAAACTGTTTTTT. It yields the protein CASNRGTEREKLFF.

This clone was recorded a few times. The chain has TRBV19 and TRBJ2-3; TRBD1 might be the D (6 bases). Per germline, CDR1 LNHDA and CDR2 SQIVND (reference sequence). The CDR3 consists of 13 residues. V lost 4 bases and J lost 6, with 11 bases in between. The CDR3 is CASSRTEGDTQYF. The CDR3 DNA reads as TGTGCCAGTAGTAGGACAGAGGGGGATACGCAGTATTTT.

This clone was seen more than once but under ten times. V and J are TRBV6-5 and TRBJ2-5, with TRBD2 identical over 8 bases. Germline V lookup: CDR1 MNHEY, CDR2 SVGAGI. This CDR3 has 15 amino acids. J was trimmed by 4 bases and V by 5 bases; bases with no gene match: 9. The CDR3 protein is CASSVRGGRRETQYF. The CDR3 DNA is TGTGCCAGCAGTGTTCGCGGGGGGCGGCGAGAGACCCAGTACTTC.

The gene calls are TRBV28 and TRBJ1-2; the match to TRBD1 covers 7 bases. Germline V gene lookup returns CDR1 MDHEN and CDR2 SYDVKM. With 5 bases clipped from V and 2 bases from J, the junction kept 8 bases outside the gene matches. This CDR3 contains 15 residues. The CDR3 reads CASSRPAGGNYGYTF. DNA for the CDR3: TGTGCCAGCAGTCGCCCCGCAGGGGGAAACTATGGCTACACCTTC.

The V call is TRBV2, the J call TRBJ2-5; D gene ambiguous. The J call is in doubt because the DNA end fits TRBJ2-7 better. The CDR3 totals 11 residues. Per germline, CDR1 SNHLY and CDR2 FYNNEI. CDR3 residues: CASSQFYEQYF. The CDR3 DNA follows: TGTGCCAGCAGCCAATTCTACGAGCAGTACTTC.

The rearrangement links TRBV5-6 to TRBJ2-1; TRBD1 agrees at 10 bases. CDR3 length: 16 amino acids. Germline lookup yields CDR1 SGHDT and CDR2 YYEEEE. With 0 bases clipped from V and 12 bases from J, the junction kept 12 bases outside the gene matches. CDR3 nucleotides: TGTGCCAGCAGCTTGGAGGGACAGGGGAGGATAAGTTGGCAGTTCTTC. Protein: CASSLEGQGRISWQFF.